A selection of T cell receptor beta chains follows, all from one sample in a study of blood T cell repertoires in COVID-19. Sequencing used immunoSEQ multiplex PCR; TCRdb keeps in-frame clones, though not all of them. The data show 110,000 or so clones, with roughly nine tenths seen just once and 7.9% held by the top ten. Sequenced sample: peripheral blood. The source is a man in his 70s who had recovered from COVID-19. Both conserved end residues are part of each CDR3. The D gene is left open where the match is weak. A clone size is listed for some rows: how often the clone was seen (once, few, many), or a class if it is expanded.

CDR3: CASSQTGGRGNQPQHF
DNA: TGTGCCAGCAGCCAAACAGGGGGTCGGGGCAATCAGCCCCAGCATTTT
size: -
J: TRBJ1-5
length: 16
D: TRBD1
V: TRBV7-8

CDR3: CASRRDSRTGELFF
DNA: TGTGCCAGCAGACGGGACAGTCGGACCGGGGAGCTGTTTTTT
size: -
J: TRBJ2-2
length: 14
D: TRBD1
V: TRBV7-9

CDR3: CASSYSAGWTDTQYF
DNA: TGTGCCAGCAGTTACTCAGCGGGGTGGACAGATACGCAGTATTTT
size: -
J: TRBJ2-3
length: 15
D: TRBD2
V: TRBV6-5

CDR3: CSVELVGGTNEQFF
DNA: TGCAGCGTTGAACTTGTTGGGGGGACCAATGAGCAGTTCTTC
size: -
J: TRBJ2-1
length: 14
D: -
V: TRBV29-1

CDR3: CASSPWSGRADETQYF
DNA: TGCGCCAGCAGCCCCTGGAGCGGGAGGGCCGATGAGACCCAGTACTTC
size: -
J: TRBJ2-5
length: 16
D: TRBD2
V: TRBV5-1

CDR3: CASSLEYTIRNYGYTF
DNA: TGTGCCAGCAGCTTGGAATACACAATTCGAAACTATGGCTACACCTTC
size: -
J: TRBJ1-2
length: 16
D: -
V: TRBV5-5

CDR3: CASSSGQAYASSYEQYF
DNA: TGCGCCAGCAGCTCGGGACAGGCATACGCGAGCTCCTACGAGCAGTACTTC
size: -
J: TRBJ2-7
length: 17
D: TRBD1
V: TRBV5-1

CDR3: CASSPGLAETQYF
DNA: TGTGCCAGCAGCCCGGGACTAGCAGAGACCCAGTACTTC
size: -
J: TRBJ2-5
length: 13
D: TRBD2
V: TRBV5-8

CDR3: CASSPTALSYEQYF
DNA: TGTGCCAGCAGCCCGACAGCCCTCTCCTACGAGCAGTACTTC
size: -
J: TRBJ2-7
length: 14
D: -
V: TRBV7-9

CDR3: CASSTRTGGMSNQPQHF
DNA: TGTGCCAGCAGTACACGGACAGGGGGCATGAGCAATCAGCCCCAGCATTTT
size: few
J: TRBJ1-5
length: 17
D: TRBD1
V: TRBV27

CDR3: CASNRGGQGGELFF
DNA: TGTGCCAGCAATCGCGGGGGGCAGGGCGGGGAGCTGTTTTTT
size: -
J: TRBJ2-2
length: 14
D: TRBD2
V: TRBV28

CDR3: CASSPGTSGVETQYF
DNA: TGTGCCAGCAGCCCAGGGACTAGCGGCGTAGAGACCCAGTACTTC
size: -
J: TRBJ2-5
length: 15
D: TRBD2
V: TRBV7-9

CDR3: CASSMRASYNEQFF
DNA: TGTGCCAGTAGTATGAGGGCCTCCTACAATGAGCAGTTCTTC
size: -
J: TRBJ2-1
length: 14
D: -
V: TRBV19

CDR3: CASSFGPLAGLNTGELFF
DNA: TGTGCCAGCAGCTTTGGGCCCTTGGCAGGGTTAAACACCGGGGAGCTGTTTTTT
size: -
J: TRBJ2-2
length: 18
D: -
V: TRBV7-9

CDR3: CAGTQGANTGELFF
DNA: TGTGCCGGGACACAGGGGGCCAACACCGGGGAGCTGTTTTTT
size: -
J: TRBJ2-2
length: 14
D: TRBD1
V: TRBV5-4

CDR3: CASSIGQGNNSPLHF
DNA: TGTGCCAGCAGCATCGGACAGGGGAATAATTCACCCCTCCACTTT
size: -
J: TRBJ1-6
length: 15
D: TRBD1
V: TRBV5-4

CDR3: CASSPGIGTGGDTQYF
DNA: TGTGCCAGCTCACCAGGAATCGGGACAGGGGGAGATACGCAGTATTTT
size: -
J: TRBJ2-3
length: 16
D: TRBD1
V: TRBV18

CDR3: CASSVGNRVWEKLFF
DNA: TGTGCCAGCAGCGTAGGAAACAGGGTATGGGAAAAACTGTTTTTT
size: -
J: TRBJ1-4
length: 15
D: -
V: TRBV9

CDR3: CASSSRKSGKNNEQFF
DNA: TGTGCCAGCAGCTCCCGGAAGAGCGGGAAAAACAATGAGCAGTTCTTC
size: -
J: TRBJ2-1
length: 16
D: TRBD2
V: TRBV9

CDR3: CASSQRLGGQTYEQYF
DNA: TGCGCCAGCAGCCAACGCTTGGGGGGGCAGACCTACGAGCAGTACTTC
size: -
J: TRBJ2-7
length: 16
D: -
V: TRBV4-1

CDR3: CASRWGPGVGYTF
DNA: TGTGCCAGCAGATGGGGCCCGGGAGTGGGCTACACCTTC
size: -
J: TRBJ1-2
length: 13
D: -
V: TRBV28

CDR3: CASTPSGRYYNEQFF
DNA: TGTGCCAGCACCCCGAGCGGGAGATACTACAATGAGCAGTTCTTC
size: -
J: TRBJ2-1
length: 15
D: TRBD2
V: TRBV7-2

CDR3: CASSSPRTAVGEQYF
DNA: TGTGCCAGCAGCTCTCCACGGACTGCCGTCGGTGAGCAGTACTTC
size: -
J: TRBJ2-7
length: 15
D: -
V: TRBV5-4

CDR3: CSVQGTSGVYTDTQYF
DNA: TGCAGCGTTCAAGGGACTAGCGGGGTGTACACAGATACGCAGTATTTT
size: -
J: TRBJ2-3
length: 16
D: TRBD2
V: TRBV29-1

CDR3: CASSFRGGNYGYTF
DNA: TGTGCCAGCAGCTTTCGGGGAGGAAACTATGGCTACACCTTC
size: -
J: TRBJ1-2
length: 14
D: -
V: TRBV5-4

CDR3: CASSAGVRNEQFF
DNA: TGTGCCAGCAGCGCGGGAGTAAGGAATGAGCAGTTCTTC
size: -
J: TRBJ2-1
length: 13
D: TRBD2
V: TRBV7-3

CDR3: CSVTGVGTEAFF
DNA: TGCAGCGTTACGGGGGTAGGGACTGAAGCTTTCTTT
size: -
J: TRBJ1-1
length: 12
D: -
V: TRBV29-1

CDR3: CASSDYSGRETQYF
DNA: TGTGCCAGCAGCGACTACAGCGGGAGAGAGACCCAGTACTTC
size: -
J: TRBJ2-5
length: 14
D: TRBD2
V: TRBV5-4

CDR3: CASSNDMNTEAFF
DNA: TGCGCCAGCAGCAATGACATGAACACTGAAGCTTTCTTT
size: -
J: TRBJ1-1
length: 13
D: -
V: TRBV5-1

CDR3: CASSSTGTGGIF
DNA: TGTGCCAGCAGCTCCACCGGGACGGGGGGGATCTTT
size: -
J: TRBJ1-1
length: 12
D: -
V: TRBV5-4

CDR3: CASSSGGSNTEAFF
DNA: TGTGCCAGCTCCTCAGGGGGTTCGAACACTGAAGCTTTCTTT
size: -
J: TRBJ1-1
length: 14
D: TRBD1
V: TRBV18

CDR3: CASSLYSVTSTDTQYF
DNA: TGTGCCAGCAGCTTATATAGCGTAACAAGCACAGATACGCAGTATTTT
size: -
J: TRBJ2-3
length: 16
D: -
V: TRBV7-2

CDR3: CASSLRQTIYNEQFF
DNA: TGTGCCAGCAGCTTACGGCAGACTATCTACAATGAGCAGTTCTTC
size: -
J: TRBJ2-1
length: 15
D: -
V: TRBV7-3

CDR3: CASQGNTGELFF
DNA: TGTGCGAGCCAGGGGAACACCGGGGAGCTGTTTTTT
size: -
J: TRBJ2-2
length: 12
D: -
V: TRBV28